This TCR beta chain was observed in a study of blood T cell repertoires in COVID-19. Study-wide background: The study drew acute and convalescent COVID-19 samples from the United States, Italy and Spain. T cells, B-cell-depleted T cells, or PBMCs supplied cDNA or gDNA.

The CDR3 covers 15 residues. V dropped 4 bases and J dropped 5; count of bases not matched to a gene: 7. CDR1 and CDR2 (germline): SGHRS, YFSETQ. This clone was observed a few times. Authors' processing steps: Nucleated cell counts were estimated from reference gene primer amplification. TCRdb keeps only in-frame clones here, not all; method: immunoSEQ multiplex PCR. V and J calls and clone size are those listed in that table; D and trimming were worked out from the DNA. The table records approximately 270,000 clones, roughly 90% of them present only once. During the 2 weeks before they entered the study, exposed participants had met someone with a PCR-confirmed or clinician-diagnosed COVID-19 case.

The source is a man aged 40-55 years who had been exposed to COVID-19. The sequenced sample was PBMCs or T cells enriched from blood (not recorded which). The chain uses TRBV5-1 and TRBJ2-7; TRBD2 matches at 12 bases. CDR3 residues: CASSLGTSGLHEQYF. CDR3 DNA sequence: TGCGCCAGCAGCCTCGGGACTAGCGGGCTCCACGAGCAGTACTTC. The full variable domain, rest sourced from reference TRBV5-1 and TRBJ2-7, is KAGVTQTPRYLIKTRGQQVTLSCSPISGHRSVSWYQQTPGQGLQFLFEYFSETQRNKGNFPGRFSGRQFSNSRSEMNVSTLELGDSALYLCASSLGTSGLHEQYFGPGTRLTVT.